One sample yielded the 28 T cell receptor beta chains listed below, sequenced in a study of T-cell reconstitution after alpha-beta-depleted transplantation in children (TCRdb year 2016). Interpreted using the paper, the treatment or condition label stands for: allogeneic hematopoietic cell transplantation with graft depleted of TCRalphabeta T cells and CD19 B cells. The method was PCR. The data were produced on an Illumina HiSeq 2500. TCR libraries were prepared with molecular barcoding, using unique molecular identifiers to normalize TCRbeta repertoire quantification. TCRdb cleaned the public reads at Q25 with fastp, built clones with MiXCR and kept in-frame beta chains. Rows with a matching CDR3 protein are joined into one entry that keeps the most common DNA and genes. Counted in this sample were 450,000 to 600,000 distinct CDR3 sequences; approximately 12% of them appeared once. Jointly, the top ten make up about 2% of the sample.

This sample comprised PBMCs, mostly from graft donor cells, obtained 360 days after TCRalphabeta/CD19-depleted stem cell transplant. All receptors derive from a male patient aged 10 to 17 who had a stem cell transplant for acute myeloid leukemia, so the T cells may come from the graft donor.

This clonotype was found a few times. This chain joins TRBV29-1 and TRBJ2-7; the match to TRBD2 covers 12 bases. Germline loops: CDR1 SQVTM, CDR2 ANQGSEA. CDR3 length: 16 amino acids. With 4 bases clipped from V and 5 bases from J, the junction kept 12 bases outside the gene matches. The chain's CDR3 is CSVANLAGGPRNEQYF. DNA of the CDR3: TGCAGCGTTGCAAATCTAGCGGGAGGGCCTCGGAACGAGCAGTACTTC.

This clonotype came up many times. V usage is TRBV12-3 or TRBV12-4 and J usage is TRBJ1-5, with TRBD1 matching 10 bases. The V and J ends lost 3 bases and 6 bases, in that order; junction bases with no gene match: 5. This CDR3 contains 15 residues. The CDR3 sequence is CASSLGDRGFQPQHF. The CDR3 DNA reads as TGTGCCAGCAGTTTGGGGGACAGGGGTTTTCAGCCCCAGCATTTT.

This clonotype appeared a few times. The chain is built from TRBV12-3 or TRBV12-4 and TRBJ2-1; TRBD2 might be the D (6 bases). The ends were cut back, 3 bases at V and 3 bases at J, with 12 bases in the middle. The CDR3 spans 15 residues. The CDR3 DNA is TGTGCCAGCAGTTTCGGTGGGACTTTCTACAATGAGCAGTTCTTC. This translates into CASSFGGTFYNEQFF.

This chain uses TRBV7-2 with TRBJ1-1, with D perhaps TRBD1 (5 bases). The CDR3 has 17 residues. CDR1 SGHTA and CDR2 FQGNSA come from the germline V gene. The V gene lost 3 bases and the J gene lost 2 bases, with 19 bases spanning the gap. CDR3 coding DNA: TGTGCCAGCAGCTTTCGTTTTTTAAAGGGGACCAACACTGAAGCTTTCTTT. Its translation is CASSFRFLKGTNTEAFF.

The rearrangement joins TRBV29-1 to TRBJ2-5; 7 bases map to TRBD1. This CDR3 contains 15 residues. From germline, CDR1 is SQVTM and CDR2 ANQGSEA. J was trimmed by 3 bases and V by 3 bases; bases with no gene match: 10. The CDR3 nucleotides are TGCAGCGTTGAGGACCGGACAGGTTATAAAGAGACCCAGTACTTC. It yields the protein CSVEDRTGYKETQYF.

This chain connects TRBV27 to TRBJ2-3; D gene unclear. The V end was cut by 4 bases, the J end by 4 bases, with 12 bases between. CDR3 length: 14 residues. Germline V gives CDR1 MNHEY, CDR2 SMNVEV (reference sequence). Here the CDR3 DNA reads TGTGCCAGCAGTTATCAAGGAAGAGCAGATACGCAGTATTTT. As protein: CASSYQGRADTQYF.

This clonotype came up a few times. The DNA of the CDR3 is TGTGCCAGCAGCTTAATTCCAGGAGCCTACAATGAGCAGTTCTTC. This sequence encodes CASSLIPGAYNEQFF. The chain is built from TRBV7-3 and TRBJ2-1; D call uncertain. V lost 1 base, J lost 2 bases, and 9 bases lay in between. CDR1 is SGHTA and CDR2 is FQGTGA in the germline V gene. The CDR3 has 15 residues.

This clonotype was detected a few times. For the CDR3, the DNA is TGCGCCAGCAGCCACGGACAGGGGAACGAGCAGTACTTC. It codes for CASSHGQGNEQYF. The chain couples TRBV5-1 to TRBJ2-7, with 9 bases fitting TRBD1. The CDR3 sequence is 13 residues long. V shed 4 bases, J shed 5 bases, and the junction held 4 bases outside the gene matches. Germline loops: CDR1 SGHRS, CDR2 YFSETQ.

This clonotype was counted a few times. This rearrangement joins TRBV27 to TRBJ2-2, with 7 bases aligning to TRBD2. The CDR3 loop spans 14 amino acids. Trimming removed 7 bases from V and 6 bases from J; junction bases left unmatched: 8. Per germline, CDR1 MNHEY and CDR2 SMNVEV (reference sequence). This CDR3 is CASTRAAGAGELFF. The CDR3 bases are TGTGCCAGCACCCGGGCCGCGGGGGCCGGGGAGCTGTTTTTT.

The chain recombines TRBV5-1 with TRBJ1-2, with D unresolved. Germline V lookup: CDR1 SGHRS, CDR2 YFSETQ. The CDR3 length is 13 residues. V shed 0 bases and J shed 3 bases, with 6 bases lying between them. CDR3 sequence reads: CASSLERDYGYTF. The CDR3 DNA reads TGCGCCAGCAGCTTGGAGCGAGACTATGGCTACACCTTC.

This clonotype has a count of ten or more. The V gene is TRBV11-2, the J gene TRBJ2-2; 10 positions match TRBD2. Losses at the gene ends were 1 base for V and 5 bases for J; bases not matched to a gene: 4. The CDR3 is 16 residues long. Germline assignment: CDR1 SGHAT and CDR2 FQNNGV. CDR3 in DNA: TGTGCCAGCAGCTTAGTACTACTAGCGGGAACCGGGGAGCTGTTTTTT. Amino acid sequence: CASSLVLLAGTGELFF.

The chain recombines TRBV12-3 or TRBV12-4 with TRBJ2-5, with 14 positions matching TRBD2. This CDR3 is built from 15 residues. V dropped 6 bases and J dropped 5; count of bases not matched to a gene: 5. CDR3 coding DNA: TGTGCCAGCAGCCGCCGACTAGCGGGAGGGGAGACCCAGTACTTC. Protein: CASSRRLAGGETQYF.

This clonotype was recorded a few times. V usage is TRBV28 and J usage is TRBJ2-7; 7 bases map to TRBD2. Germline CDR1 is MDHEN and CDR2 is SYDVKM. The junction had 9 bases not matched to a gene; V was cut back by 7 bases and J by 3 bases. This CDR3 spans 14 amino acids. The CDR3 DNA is TGTGCCAGCACTCGAGCTAGCGGATACTACGAGCAGTACTTC. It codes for CASTRASGYYEQYF. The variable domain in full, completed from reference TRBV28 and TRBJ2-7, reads DVKVTQSSRYLVKRTGEKVFLECVQDMDHENMFWYRQDPGLGLRLIYFSYDVKMKEKGDIPEGYSVSREKKERFSLILESASTNQTSMYLCASTRASGYYEQYFGPGTRLTVT.

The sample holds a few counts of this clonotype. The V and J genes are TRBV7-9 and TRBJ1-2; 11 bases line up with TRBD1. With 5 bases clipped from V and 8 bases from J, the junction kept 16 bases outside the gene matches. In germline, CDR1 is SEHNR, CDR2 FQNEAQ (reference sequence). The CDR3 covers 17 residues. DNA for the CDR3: TGTGCCAGCAGCCATTTACCTGGGACAGGGGGTCTTCGGGGCTACACCTTC. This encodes CASSHLPGTGGLRGYTF.

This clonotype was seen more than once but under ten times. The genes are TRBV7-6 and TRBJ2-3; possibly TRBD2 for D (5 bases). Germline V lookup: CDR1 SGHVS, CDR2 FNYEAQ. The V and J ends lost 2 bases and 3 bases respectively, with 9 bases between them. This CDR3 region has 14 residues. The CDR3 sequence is CASSLFGKTDTQYF. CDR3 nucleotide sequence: TGTGCCAGCAGCTTATTCGGGAAGACAGATACGCAGTATTTT.

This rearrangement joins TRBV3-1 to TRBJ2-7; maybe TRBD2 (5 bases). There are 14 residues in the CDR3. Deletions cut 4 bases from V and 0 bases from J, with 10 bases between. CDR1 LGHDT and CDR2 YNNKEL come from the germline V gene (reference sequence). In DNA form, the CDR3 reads TGTGCCAGCAGCCGGACTGCAACCTCCTACGAGCAGTACTTC. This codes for CASSRTATSYEQYF.

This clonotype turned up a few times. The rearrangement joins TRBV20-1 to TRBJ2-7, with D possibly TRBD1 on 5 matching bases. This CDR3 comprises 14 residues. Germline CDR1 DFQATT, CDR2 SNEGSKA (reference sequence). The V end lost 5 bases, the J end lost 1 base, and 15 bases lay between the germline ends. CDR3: CSAPLDRPSYEQYF. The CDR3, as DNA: TGCAGTGCTCCCTTAGACAGACCGTCCTACGAGCAGTACTTC.

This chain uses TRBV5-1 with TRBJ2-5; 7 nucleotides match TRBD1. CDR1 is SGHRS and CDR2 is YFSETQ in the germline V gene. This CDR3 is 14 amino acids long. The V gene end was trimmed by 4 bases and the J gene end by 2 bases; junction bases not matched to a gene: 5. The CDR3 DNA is TGCGCCAGCAGCAACAGGGGTTCTCAAGAGACCCAGTACTTC. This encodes CASSNRGSQETQYF.

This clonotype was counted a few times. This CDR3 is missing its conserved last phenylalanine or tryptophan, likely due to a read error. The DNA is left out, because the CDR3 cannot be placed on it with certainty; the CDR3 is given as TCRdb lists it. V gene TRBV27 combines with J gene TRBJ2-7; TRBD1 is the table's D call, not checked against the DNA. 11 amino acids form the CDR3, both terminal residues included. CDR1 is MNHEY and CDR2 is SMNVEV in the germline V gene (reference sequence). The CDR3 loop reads CASRWADRGRT.

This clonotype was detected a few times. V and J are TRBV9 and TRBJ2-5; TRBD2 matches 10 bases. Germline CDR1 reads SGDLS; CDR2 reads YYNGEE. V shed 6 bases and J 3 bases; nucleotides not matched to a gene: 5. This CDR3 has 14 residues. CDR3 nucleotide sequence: TGTGCCAGCAACCTAGCGGGAGTGGAAGAGACCCAGTACTTC. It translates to CASNLAGVEETQYF.

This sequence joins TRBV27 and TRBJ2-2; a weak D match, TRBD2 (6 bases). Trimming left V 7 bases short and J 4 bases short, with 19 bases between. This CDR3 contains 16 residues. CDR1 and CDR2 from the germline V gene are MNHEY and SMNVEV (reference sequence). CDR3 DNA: TGTGCCAGCACTCTAACCCTCGGGGGTACCACCGGGGAGCTGTTTTTT. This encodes CASTLTLGGTTGELFF.

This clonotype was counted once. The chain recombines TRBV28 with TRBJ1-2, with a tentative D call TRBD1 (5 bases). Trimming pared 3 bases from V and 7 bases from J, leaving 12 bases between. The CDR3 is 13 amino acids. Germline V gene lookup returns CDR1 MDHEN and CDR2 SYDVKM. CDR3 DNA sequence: TGTGCCAGCAGTTTGGTCGGGGGGATTGGCTACACCTTC. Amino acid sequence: CASSLVGGIGYTF.

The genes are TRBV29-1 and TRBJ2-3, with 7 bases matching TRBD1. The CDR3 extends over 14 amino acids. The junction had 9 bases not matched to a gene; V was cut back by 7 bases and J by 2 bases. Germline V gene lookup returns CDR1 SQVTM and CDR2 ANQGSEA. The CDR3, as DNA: TGCAGCGGACTTGACAGGGCGATCACAGATACGCAGTATTTT. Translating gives CSGLDRAITDTQYF.

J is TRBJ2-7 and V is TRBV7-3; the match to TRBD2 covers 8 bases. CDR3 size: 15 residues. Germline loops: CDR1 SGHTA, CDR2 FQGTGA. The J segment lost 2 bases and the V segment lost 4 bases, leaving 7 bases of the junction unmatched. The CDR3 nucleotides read TGTGCCAGCAGCTCATTAGCGGGATCGGCCTACGAGCAGTACTTC. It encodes CASSSLAGSAYEQYF.

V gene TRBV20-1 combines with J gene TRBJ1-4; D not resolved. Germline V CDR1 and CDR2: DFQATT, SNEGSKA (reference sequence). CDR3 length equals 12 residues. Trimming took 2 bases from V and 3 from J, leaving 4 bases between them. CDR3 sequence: CSARSPNEKLFF. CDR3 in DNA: TGCAGTGCTAGATCGCCTAATGAAAAACTGTTTTTT.

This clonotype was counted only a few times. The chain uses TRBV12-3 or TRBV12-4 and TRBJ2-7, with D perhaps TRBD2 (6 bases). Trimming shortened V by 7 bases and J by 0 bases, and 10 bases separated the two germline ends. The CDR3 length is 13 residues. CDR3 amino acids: CASTIGSSYEQYF. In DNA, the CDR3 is TGTGCCAGCACCATCGGGAGCTCCTACGAGCAGTACTTC.

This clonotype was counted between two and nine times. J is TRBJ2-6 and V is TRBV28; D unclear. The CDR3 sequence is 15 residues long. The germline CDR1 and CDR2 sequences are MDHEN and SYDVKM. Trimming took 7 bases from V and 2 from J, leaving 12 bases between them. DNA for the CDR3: TGTGCCAGCAAACGAGCCCCGGCTGGGGCCAACGTCCTGACTTTC. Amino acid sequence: CASKRAPAGANVLTF.

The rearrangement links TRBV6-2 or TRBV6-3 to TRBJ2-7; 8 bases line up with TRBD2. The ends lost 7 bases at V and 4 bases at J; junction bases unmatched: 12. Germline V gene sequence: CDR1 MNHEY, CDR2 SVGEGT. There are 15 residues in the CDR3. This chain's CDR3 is CASTPRIGGVYEQYF. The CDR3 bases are TGTGCCAGCACCCCAAGGATCGGGGGGGTGTACGAGCAGTACTTC.